What follows are 9 T cell receptor beta chains derived from one specimen sequenced in a study of blood T cell repertoires in COVID-19. Only in-frame clones appear in the TCRdb table, and some are missing; sequencing was by immunoSEQ multiplex PCR. The sample has approximately 190,000 clones, 82% seen once. Sequencing was done on a sample of peripheral blood. The receptors originated from a woman aged 60-75 years with COVID-19, enrolled during active disease.

The chain recombines TRBV18 with TRBJ1-3, with D uncertain. The CDR3 has 16 amino acids. Germline CDR1 KGHSH, CDR2 LQKENI. Between the trimmed V and J ends, which lost 2 bases and 0 bases, there was a span of 11 bases. Here the CDR3 DNA reads TGTGCCAGCTCACCAGGGAGTCGTAACTCTGGAAACACCATATATTTT. Translated, it gives CASSPGSRNSGNTIYF.

This clone was seen a single time. This chain uses TRBV4-1 with TRBJ1-1; perhaps TRBD1 as D (5 bases). The germline V gene has CDR1 MGHRA and CDR2 YSYEKL. The length of the CDR3 is 17 residues. V was cut by 0 bases and J by 0 bases, with 14 bases left in between. This chain's CDR3 is CASSQEGQGPMNTEAFF. The DNA of the CDR3 is TGCGCCAGCAGCCAAGAGGGGCAGGGTCCCATGAACACTGAAGCTTTCTTT.

This clone was recorded only once. The rearrangement joins TRBV5-1 to TRBJ2-3, with 12 bases matching TRBD2. The CDR3 loop spans 18 amino acids. CDR1 is SGHRS, CDR2 YFSETQ, per germline. V lost 0 bases and J lost 3; bases outside the gene matches: 8. CDR3 amino acids: CASSLDRGLAGITDTQYF. The CDR3 DNA is TGCGCCAGCAGCTTGGATAGGGGACTAGCGGGCATAACAGATACGCAGTATTTT.

The genes are TRBV9 and TRBJ1-3, with D perhaps TRBD1 (6 bases). Germline V gene data show CDR1 as SGDLS and CDR2 as YYNGEE. V lost 4 bases, J lost 0 bases, and 11 bases lay in between. This CDR3 is built from 15 residues. CDR3 residues: CASSPGQSSGNTIYF. CDR3 DNA: TGTGCCAGCAGCCCTGGACAGAGCTCTGGAAACACCATATATTTT.

The gene calls are TRBV5-6 and TRBJ1-2, with a possible D match to TRBD1 (5 bases). V was trimmed by 3 bases and J by 13 bases, leaving 19 bases between them. This CDR3 spans 13 amino acids. The germline CDR1 and CDR2 sequences are SGHDT and YYEEEE. Written as DNA, the CDR3 is TGTGCCAGCAGCTACCCGGGACGGGAGACTGGCACCTTC. This sequence encodes CASSYPGRETGTF.

The chain uses TRBV29-1 and TRBJ2-7; 10 positions match TRBD1. V gave up 6 bases and J gave up 1 base; unmatched junction bases: 3. This CDR3 contains 13 residues. The germline CDR1 and CDR2 sequences are SQVTM and ANQGSEA. The CDR3 nucleotides are TGCAGCGTCTGGACAGGGGGATCCTACGAGCAGTACTTC. Encoded protein: CSVWTGGSYEQYF.

This chain joins TRBV5-6 and TRBJ2-1; 12 nucleotides align to TRBD2. The length of the CDR3 is 17 residues. Germline trimming cut 3 bases from V and 5 bases from J; bases unmatched to any gene: 9. Germline-derived CDR1 and CDR2 are SGHDT and YYEEEE. The DNA for the CDR3 is TGTGCCAGCAGCTGGTTTCGACTAGCGGGAGTGGACAATGAGCAGTTCTTC. Translating it yields CASSWFRLAGVDNEQFF.

The chain employs TRBV7-2 and TRBJ1-1; D is undetermined. Germline values: CDR1 SGHTA, CDR2 FQGNSA. The CDR3 is 15 amino acids. V was pared by 0 bases and J by 0 bases, with 8 bases between. CDR3 amino acids: CASSLAGSLNTEAFF. The CDR3 DNA sequence: TGTGCCAGCAGCTTAGCCGGGAGCCTGAACACTGAAGCTTTCTTT.

This chain connects TRBV6-1 to TRBJ2-2; TRBD2 is a possible D gene (5 bases). There are 16 residues in the CDR3. Germline values: CDR1 MNHNS, CDR2 SASEGT. Trimming shortened V by 4 bases and J by 6 bases, and 18 bases separated the two germline ends. In nucleotides, the CDR3 is TGTGCCAGCAGTGGAGAGGGTTTAACTTATGCCGGGGAGCTGTTTTTT. Translated: CASSGEGLTYAGELFF.